These 23 T cell receptor beta chains were sequenced from one sample in a study of T cells in Graves' hyperthyroidism and ophthalmopathy. Amplification targeted TCR beta CDR3 regions from RNA transcripts. The TCR CDR3 first-round RT-PCR relied on the HTBI primer set. TCRdb fed the multiplex PCR reads into MiXCR, producing one record per CDR3 protein. This table has some 600,000 distinct CDR3 sequences, approximately 15% appearing once. Sequencing was carried out using blood. The receptor set was obtained from a woman in her twenties or thirties with Graves' hyperthyroidism that later progressed to Graves' ophthalmopathy.

This clonotype was detected ten times or more. The rearrangement joins TRBV28 to TRBJ1-5; no reliable D call. CDR1 and CDR2 (germline): MDHEN, SYDVKM. This CDR3 spans 15 amino acids. Trimming pared 0 bases from V and 4 bases from J, leaving 10 bases between. This chain's CDR3 is CASSLWAGGNQPQHF. CDR3 in DNA: TGTGCCAGCAGTTTATGGGCAGGAGGGAATCAGCCCCAGCATTTT.

This chain links TRBV7-9 with TRBJ2-7, with 9 nucleotides matching TRBD1. This CDR3 has 17 residues. Germline V CDR1 and CDR2: SEHNR, FQNEAQ (reference sequence). The V segment lost 4 bases and the J segment 2 bases; nucleotides outside the gene matches: 12. The CDR3 DNA follows: TGTGCCAGCAGCTCCATCCTGGGACAGGGTAAACCCTACGAGCAGTACTTC. Its protein is CASSSILGQGKPYEQYF.

This clonotype occurred a few times. The rearrangement links TRBV29-1 to TRBJ2-7; tentatively, D is TRBD2 (6 bases). The CDR3 contains 14 residues. Trimming removed 0 bases from V and 0 bases from J, with 9 bases in between. Germline-derived CDR1 and CDR2 are SQVTM and ANQGSEA. DNA of the CDR3: TGCAGCGTTGAAGATTCCGGGAGCTCCTACGAGCAGTACTTC. Amino acids: CSVEDSGSSYEQYF.

This clonotype has at least ten counts. V usage is TRBV6-1 and J usage is TRBJ2-7, with 9 bases fitting TRBD1. Germline assignment: CDR1 MNHNS and CDR2 SASEGT. With 6 bases clipped from V and 0 bases from J, the junction kept 6 bases outside the gene matches. The CDR3 runs to 15 residues. The CDR3 coding sequence is TGTGCCAGCAGGAGAGGGACAGGGTCCTCCTACGAGCAGTACTTC. This gives the protein CASRRGTGSSYEQYF.

This clonotype occurred many times. The chain uses TRBV20-1 and TRBJ2-5; 7 bases fit TRBD1. V lost 5 bases to trimming and J lost 4 bases; unmatched junction nucleotides: 7. CDR3 length equals 13 residues. In germline, CDR1 is DFQATT, CDR2 SNEGSKA (reference sequence). CDR3 sequence: CSAYFRQGETQYF. Here the CDR3 DNA reads TGCAGTGCTTACTTTCGACAGGGAGAGACCCAGTACTTC.

Concerning this clonotype itself: This sequence may be a read error, since a much larger clone differs from it by one base. The V gene is TRBV7-6, the J gene TRBJ2-1, with 7 positions matching TRBD2. V gave up 2 bases and J gave up 2 bases; unmatched junction bases: 6. The germline V gene has CDR1 SGHVS and CDR2 FNYEAQ. The CDR3 length is 16 residues. CDR3 region: CASSLNPRETYNEQFF. In DNA form, the CDR3 reads TGTGCCAGCAGCTTAAACCCGCGGGAGACCTACAATGAGCAGTTCTTC.

This clonotype was found many times. V is TRBV7-9 and J is TRBJ2-2, with 10 bases aligning to TRBD2. In germline, CDR1 is SEHNR, CDR2 FQNEAQ (reference sequence). This CDR3 is built from 16 residues. With V trimmed by 5 bases and J by 1 base, 4 bases remained unmatched. CDR3 residues: CASSPSGRGNTGELFF. DNA of the CDR3: TGTGCCAGCAGCCCTAGCGGGAGAGGGAACACCGGGGAGCTGTTTTTT.

This clonotype appeared many times. The chain has TRBV3-1 and TRBJ1-3; no clear D gene. Trimming removed 1 base from V and 7 bases from J, with 2 bases in between. Germline V lookup: CDR1 LGHDT, CDR2 YNNKEL (reference sequence). The CDR3 length is 11 residues. As DNA, the CDR3 is TGTGCCAGCAGCCAAGCTAACACCATATATTTT. It encodes CASSQANTIYF. Full variable domain (remainder filled in from reference TRBV3-1 and TRBJ1-3): DTAVSQTPKYLVTQMGNDKSIKCEQNLGHDTMYWYKQDSKKFLKIMFSYNNKELIINETVPNRFSPKSPDKAHLNLHINSLELGDSAVYFCASSQANTIYFGEGSWLTVV.

In its sample, this clonotype was seen many times. The rearrangement links TRBV29-1 to TRBJ2-3, with D tentatively TRBD1 or TRBD2 (5 bases each). CDR3 length: 9 amino acids. Germline V lookup: CDR1 SQVTM, CDR2 ANQGSEA. With 8 bases removed from V and 8 bases from J, the gap between germline ends came to 8 bases. In DNA form, the CDR3 reads TGCAGCAGGGGAGTTACGCAGTATTTT. Its translation is CSRGVTQYF.

This clonotype appeared many times. The V call is TRBV5-1, the J call TRBJ1-5, with TRBD1 matching over 7 bases. This CDR3 has 14 residues. CDR1 SGHRS and CDR2 YFSETQ come from the germline V gene. The ends lost 4 bases at V and 5 bases at J; junction bases unmatched: 6. The CDR3 DNA follows: TGCGCCAGCAGCCCGGGACAGATTGATCAGCCCCAGCATTTT. Translating gives CASSPGQIDQPQHF.

The J gene is TRBJ1-2, the V gene TRBV2; 10 bases are shared with TRBD1. The CDR3 consists of 13 residues. Germline CDR1 is SNHLY and CDR2 is FYNNEI. V shed 7 bases, J shed 9 bases, and the junction held 8 bases outside the gene matches. CDR3 sequence: CASMRGQGVRYTF. CDR3 nucleotide sequence: TGTGCCAGCATGCGAGGACAGGGGGTACGCTACACCTTC.

This clonotype appeared a single time. Compared with germline, one end of the junction differs, possibly owing to a read error. J is TRBJ1-1 and V is TRBV4-1, with 10 bases identical to TRBD1. This CDR3 contains 15 residues. Germline lookup yields CDR1 MGHRA and CDR2 YSYEKL. The CDR3 nucleotides read TGCGCCAGCAGCCAAGCGGGACAGGGGAACACTGGAGCTTTCTTT. Protein sequence: CASSQAGQGNTGAFF.

This clonotype appeared a few times. The rearrangement links TRBV7-9 to TRBJ2-2, with 7 bases fitting TRBD1. The length of the CDR3 is 17 residues. V lost 5 bases, J lost 6 bases, and 15 bases stayed unmatched. Germline CDR1 is SEHNR and CDR2 is FQNEAQ (reference sequence). CDR3 region: CASSANGRGQGAGELFF. CDR3 in DNA: TGTGCCAGCAGCGCCAATGGAAGGGGGCAAGGCGCCGGGGAGCTGTTTTTT.

This clonotype was detected ten times or more. This chain joins TRBV20-1 and TRBJ2-3; 7 bases agree with TRBD2. The germline V gene has CDR1 DFQATT and CDR2 SNEGSKA (reference sequence). The CDR3 extends over 15 amino acids. J lost 1 base, V lost 2 bases, and 6 bases had no gene match. In DNA, the CDR3 is TGCAGTGCTAGATTTGGCGGGAGTGGCACAGATACGCAGTATTTT. Residues: CSARFGGSGTDTQYF.

This clonotype was counted ten times or more. V usage is TRBV7-3 and J usage is TRBJ1-6; TRBD1 matches at 8 bases. V shed 0 bases and J 5 bases; nucleotides not matched to a gene: 6. The CDR3 has 17 residues. Germline V gives CDR1 SGHTA, CDR2 FQGTGA. The CDR3 protein is CASSLTPPGQDNSPLHF. CDR3 DNA sequence: TGTGCCAGCAGCTTAACACCCCCGGGACAGGATAATTCACCCCTCCACTTT.

This clonotype showed up many times. J is TRBJ2-2 and V is TRBV7-3; a possible D gene is TRBD1 (5 bases). Looked up from germline, CDR1 is SGHTA and CDR2 is FQGTGA. The V end lost 5 bases, the J end lost 8 bases, and 18 bases lay between the germline ends. The CDR3 has 15 amino acids. The CDR3 protein is CASSIRAGLSGELFF. CDR3 DNA: TGTGCCAGCAGCATACGAGCAGGGTTATCGGGGGAGCTGTTTTTT. The whole variable domain, filled in from reference TRBV7-3 and TRBJ2-2, reads GAGVSQTPSNKVTEKGKYVELRCDPISGHTALYWYRQSLGQGPEFLIYFQGTGAADDSGLPNDRFFAVRPEGSVSTLKIQRTERGDSAVYLCASSIRAGLSGELFFGEGSRLTVL.

This clonotype was seen a few times. J is TRBJ1-3 and V is TRBV6-1; D call uncertain. Trimming left V 11 bases short and J 0 bases short, with 8 bases between. The germline V gene encodes CDR1 MNHNS and CDR2 SASEGT. There are 12 residues in the CDR3. The CDR3 DNA follows: TGTGCCGGCACTCTCTCTGGAAACACCATATATTTT. Amino acids: CAGTLSGNTIYF.

This clonotype occurred a few times. The chain uses TRBV6-2 or TRBV6-3 and TRBJ2-3; no firm D call. Trimming shortened V by 8 bases and J by 4 bases, and 19 bases separated the two germline ends. The germline V gene has CDR1 MNHEY and CDR2 SVGEGT. The CDR3 is made up of 15 amino acids. The CDR3 sequence: CASASETLVSDTQYF. In nucleotides, the CDR3 is TGTGCCAGCGCCTCGGAGACCTTAGTTTCAGATACGCAGTATTTT.

This clonotype was recorded at least ten times. V usage is TRBV27 and J usage is TRBJ2-1, with 8 bases that match TRBD1. This CDR3 spans 16 amino acids. V trimming: 7 bases; J trimming: 3 bases; junction bases outside the gene matches: 11. The V gene's germline CDR1 is MNHEY and CDR2 SMNVEV (reference sequence). In DNA form, the CDR3 reads TGTGCCAGCAACCACCTGGACAGGGTTATCTACAATGAGCAGTTCTTC. Amino acids: CASNHLDRVIYNEQFF.

The rearrangement joins TRBV6-7 to TRBJ1-2, with D hard to call. TRBV6-7 is annotated as an ORF whose role is uncertain. With 11 bases removed from V and 5 bases from J, the gap between germline ends came to 15 bases. This CDR3 spans 12 amino acids. The CDR3 here is CAVPTGQYGYTF. CDR3 DNA: TGTGCCGTACCCACTGGCCAGTATGGCTACACCTTC.

The sample holds many counts of this clonotype. The J gene is TRBJ1-6, the V gene TRBV11-2; the D is unclear. This CDR3 comprises 15 residues. Per the germline V gene, CDR1 is SGHAT and CDR2 is FQNNGV. Trimming removed 3 bases at V and 10 bases at J, with 16 bases between. In DNA form, the CDR3 reads TGTGCCAGCAGCTTCCGAGAGGGATGGTTGTCACCCCTCCACTTT. It encodes CASSFREGWLSPLHF. The complete variable domain, with remaining parts taken from reference TRBV11-2 and TRBJ1-6, reads EAGVAQSPRYKIIEKRQSVAFWCNPISGHATLYWYQQILGQGPKLLIQFQNNGVVDDSQLPKDRFSAERLKGVDSTLKIQPAKLEDSAVYLCASSFREGWLSPLHFGNGTRLTVT.

Many counts were recorded for this clonotype. The V gene is TRBV12-3 or TRBV12-4, the J gene TRBJ2-1, with D perhaps TRBD2 (6 bases). This CDR3 contains 16 residues. Trimming removed 5 bases from V and 3 bases from J, with 17 bases in between. CDR3: CASSREDYGDYNEQFF. DNA of the CDR3: TGTGCCAGCAGTCGCGAGGACTACGGCGACTACAATGAGCAGTTCTTC.

The chain is built from TRBV7-3 and TRBJ1-2; D is ambiguous. The V gene lost 0 bases and the J gene lost 6 bases, with 8 bases spanning the gap. Per germline, CDR1 SGHTA and CDR2 FQGTGA. This CDR3 region has 13 residues. CDR3 sequence (DNA): TGTGCCAGCAGCTTAACGCATCGGGATGGCTACACCTTC. It specifies CASSLTHRDGYTF.